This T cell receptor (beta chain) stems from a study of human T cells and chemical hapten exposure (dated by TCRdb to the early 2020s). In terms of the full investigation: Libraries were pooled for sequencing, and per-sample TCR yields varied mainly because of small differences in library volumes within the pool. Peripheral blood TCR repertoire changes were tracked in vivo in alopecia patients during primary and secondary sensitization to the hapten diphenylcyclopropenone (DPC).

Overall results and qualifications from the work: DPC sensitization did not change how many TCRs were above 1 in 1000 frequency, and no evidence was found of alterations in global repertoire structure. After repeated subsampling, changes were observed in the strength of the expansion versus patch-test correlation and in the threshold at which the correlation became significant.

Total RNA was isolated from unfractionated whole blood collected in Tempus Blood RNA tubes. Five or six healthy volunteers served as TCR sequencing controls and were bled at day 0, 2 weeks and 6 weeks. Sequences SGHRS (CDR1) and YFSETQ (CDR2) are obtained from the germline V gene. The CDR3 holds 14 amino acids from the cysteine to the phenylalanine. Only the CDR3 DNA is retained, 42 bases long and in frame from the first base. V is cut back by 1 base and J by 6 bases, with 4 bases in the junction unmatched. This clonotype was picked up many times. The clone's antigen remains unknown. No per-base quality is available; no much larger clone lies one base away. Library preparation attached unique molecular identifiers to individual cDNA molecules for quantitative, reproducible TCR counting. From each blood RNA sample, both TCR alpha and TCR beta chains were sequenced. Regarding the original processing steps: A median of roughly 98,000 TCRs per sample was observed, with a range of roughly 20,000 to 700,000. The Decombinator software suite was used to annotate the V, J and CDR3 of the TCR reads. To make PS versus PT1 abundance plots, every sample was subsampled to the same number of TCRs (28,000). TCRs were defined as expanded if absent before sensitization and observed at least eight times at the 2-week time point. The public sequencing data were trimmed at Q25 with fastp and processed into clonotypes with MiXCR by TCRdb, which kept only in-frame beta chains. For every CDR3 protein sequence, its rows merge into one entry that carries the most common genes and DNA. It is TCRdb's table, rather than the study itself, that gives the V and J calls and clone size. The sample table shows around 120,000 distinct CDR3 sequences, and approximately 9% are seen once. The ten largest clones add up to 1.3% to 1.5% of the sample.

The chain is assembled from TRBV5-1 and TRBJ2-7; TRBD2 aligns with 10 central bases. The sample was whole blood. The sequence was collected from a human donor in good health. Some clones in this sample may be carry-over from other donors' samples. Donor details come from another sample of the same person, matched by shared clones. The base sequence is TGCGCCAGCAGCTTGAAGGCTAGCGGGGGCGAGCAGTACTTC. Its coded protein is CASSLKASGGEQYF.